These 21 T cell receptor beta chains were all obtained from the same sample, sequenced in a study of regulatory T cells in long-lasting Graves disease. Time point: newly diagnosed GD, antithyroid drugs for less than 3 months. Isolated PBMC RNA provided the starting material for the TCR library. Sequencing libraries for TCR beta were prepared with iRepertoire HTBI primers and Arm-PCR of CDR3 regions. MiXCR, applied by TCRdb to the multiplex PCR reads, yields one record per CDR3 protein. Among a few hundred thousand distinct CDR3 sequences listed, over 15% were seen once. The same sample was also studied in work on T cells in Graves' hyperthyroidism and ophthalmopathy.

The sequencing here drew on peripheral blood mononuclear cells (PBMCs), taken at new diagnosis, from a patient treated with antithyroid drugs. Every receptor here comes from a man aged 40-50 years with Graves disease.

This clonotype was found many times. The V gene is TRBV6-2 or TRBV6-3, the J gene TRBJ2-1; 7 bases agree with TRBD1. The CDR3 spans 15 residues. CDR1 is MNHEY and CDR2 is SVGEGT in the germline V gene. J lost 3 bases, V lost 6 bases, and 8 bases had no gene match. DNA of the CDR3: TGTGCCAGCAGCGAGACCGGGACAGACTACAATGAGCAGTTCTTC. It codes for CASSETGTDYNEQFF.

This clonotype was detected ten times or more. The chain combines TRBV5-1 with TRBJ2-3; TRBD1 or TRBD2 may be the D gene (5 bases each). V lost 0 bases to trimming and J lost 4 bases, with 15 bases between them. Germline V gene data show CDR1 as SGHRS and CDR2 as YFSETQ. The CDR3 is made up of 16 amino acids. The CDR3 sequence: CASSLGGSSGADTQYF. CDR3 in DNA: TGCGCCAGCAGCTTGGGGGGCAGCTCCGGGGCAGATACGCAGTATTTT.

The V gene is TRBV7-2, the J gene TRBJ2-3; TRBD2 aligns across 9 bases. With V trimmed by 1 base and J by 5 bases, 7 bases remained unmatched. The V gene's germline CDR1 is SGHTA and CDR2 FQGNSA. CDR3 size: 16 residues. DNA of the CDR3: TGTGCCAGCAGCTTAGGCGGGGGGGCCGGGGGAGATACGCAGTATTTT. This translates into CASSLGGGAGGDTQYF. Filled out from reference TRBV7-2 and TRBJ2-3, the complete variable domain reads GAGVSQSPSNKVTEKGKDVELRCDPISGHTALYWYRQSLGQGLEFLIYFQGNSAPDKSGLPSDRFSAERTGGSVSTLTIQRTQQEDSAVYLCASSLGGGAGGDTQYFGPGTRLTVL.

This clonotype was recorded many times. The chain has TRBV20-1 and TRBJ2-1; TRBD1 matches at 8 bases. Germline V lookup: CDR1 DFQATT, CDR2 SNEGSKA (reference sequence). This CDR3 contains 14 residues. The CDR3 coding sequence is TGCAGAACAGGGGGTAGTGGGTTGGGCAATGAGCAGTTCTTC. Its translation: CRTGGSGLGNEQFF.

This chain uses TRBV7-9 with TRBJ2-7, with D perhaps matching TRBD1 or TRBD2 (5 bases each). CDR1 is SEHNR and CDR2 is FQNEAQ in the germline V gene (reference sequence). The CDR3 sequence is 13 residues long. The V and J ends lost 3 bases and 3 bases respectively, with 9 bases between them. The CDR3 nucleotides read TGTGCCAGCAGCTTCCGGGACCTCTACGAGCAGTACTTC. This sequence encodes CASSFRDLYEQYF. The variable domain in full, with the rest retrieved from reference TRBV7-9 and TRBJ2-7, is DTGVSQNPRHKITKRGQNVTFRCDPISEHNRLYWYRQTLGQGPEFLTYFQNEAQLEKSRLLSDRFSAERPKGSFSTLEIQRTEQGDSAMYLCASSFRDLYEQYFGPGTRLTVT.

This clonotype was seen at least ten times. V and J are TRBV7-9 and TRBJ2-1, with a tentative D call TRBD1 (7 bases). Germline loops: CDR1 SEHNR, CDR2 FQNEAQ (reference sequence). The CDR3 is 12 residues long. Trimming took 4 bases from V and 10 from J, leaving 11 bases between them. The CDR3 is CASSSQGGEQFF. The CDR3 DNA reads TGTGCCAGCAGCTCCCAGGGGGGCGAGCAGTTCTTC.

With regard to this clonotype: Being one base from a much bigger clone, this may be a read error. The V and J genes are TRBV4-2 and TRBJ2-1; D perhaps matches TRBD2 (6 bases). Germline V gene lookup returns CDR1 LGHNA and CDR2 YNFKEQ. The CDR3 sequence is 16 residues long. The CDR3 loop is CASSRWDGGDYNEQLF. CDR3 nucleotides: TGTGCCAGCAGCCGATGGGATGGCGGGGATTACAATGAGCAGCTCTTC.

This clonotype was counted ten times or more. The chain is built from TRBV6-1 and TRBJ2-1; 7 bases line up with TRBD1. There are 15 residues in the CDR3. Trimming removed 7 bases from V and 4 bases from J; junction bases left unmatched: 10. Germline V gene data show CDR1 as MNHNS and CDR2 as SASEGT. CDR3 sequence reads: CASTEGGRGYNEQFF. The DNA of the CDR3 is TGTGCCAGCACCGAAGGCGGCAGGGGGTACAATGAGCAGTTCTTC.

In its sample, this clonotype was seen many times. Here the CDR3 DNA reads TGCGCCAGCAGCATCCGACAGATCACAGATACGCAGTATTTT. It codes for CASSIRQITDTQYF. This chain connects TRBV5-1 to TRBJ2-3; tentative D call: TRBD1 (5 bases). The CDR3 totals 14 residues. Germline-derived CDR1 and CDR2 are SGHRS and YFSETQ. Trimming took off 4 bases at V and 2 bases at J, with 11 bases between the two ends.

This clonotype was counted at least ten times. The rearrangement joins TRBV18 to TRBJ2-5, with 8 bases matching TRBD2. Germline-derived CDR1 and CDR2 are KGHSH and LQKENI. The CDR3 totals 14 residues. V gave up 2 bases and J gave up 2 bases; unmatched junction bases: 1. The chain's CDR3 is CASSPAGGQETQYF. The CDR3 DNA reads as TGTGCCAGCTCACCAGCGGGGGGTCAAGAGACCCAGTACTTC.

This clonotype was detected ten times or more. V is TRBV9 and J is TRBJ2-3; D perhaps matches TRBD2 (6 bases). The CDR3 sequence is 15 residues long. Germline-derived CDR1 and CDR2 are SGDLS and YYNGEE. V gave up 6 bases and J gave up 0 bases, with 14 bases separating them. In DNA, the CDR3 is TGTGCCAGCACCGTCGCGGGGTTTAGCACAGATACGCAGTATTTT. It codes for CASTVAGFSTDTQYF.

This clonotype was counted at least ten times. The chain combines TRBV15 with TRBJ2-6; the D is unclear. Germline CDR1 reads LNHNV; CDR2 reads YYDKDF (reference sequence). V shed 5 bases and J shed 0 bases, with 11 bases lying between them. The CDR3 extends over 16 amino acids. CDR3 in amino acids: CATSLWDFSGANVLTF. Here the CDR3 DNA reads TGTGCCACCAGCCTCTGGGATTTCTCTGGGGCCAACGTCCTGACTTTC.

This clonotype was seen at least ten times. The CDR3 is CASSIGTAGNTIYF. DNA for the CDR3: TGTGCCAGCAGCATTGGGACAGCTGGAAACACCATATATTTT. The chain carries TRBV7-2 and TRBJ1-3; 7 bases map to TRBD1. The V gene end was trimmed by 5 bases and the J gene end by 2 bases; junction bases not matched to a gene: 3. The CDR3 has 14 residues. Germline V gives CDR1 SGHTA, CDR2 FQGNSA.

This clonotype was observed at least ten times. The genes are TRBV9 and TRBJ2-2, with no clear D. The germline V and J ends were trimmed by 0 bases and 4 bases, with 4 bases remaining between them. The CDR3 covers 13 residues. The germline gives CDR1 SGDLS, CDR2 YYNGEE. The CDR3 bases are TGTGCCAGCAGCGTAGGGCGCACCGGGGAGCTGTTTTTT. This translates into CASSVGRTGELFF.

Only one count was recorded for this clonotype. This chain joins TRBV12-3 or TRBV12-4 and TRBJ1-1; D gene uncertain. The CDR3 runs 14 residues. Trimming left V 5 bases short and J 2 bases short, with 12 bases between. The CDR3 DNA reads TGTGCCAGCAGTCCCAGACCAGGTAACACTGAAGCTTTCTTT. As protein: CASSPRPGNTEAFF.

This clonotype occurred many times. The rearrangement uses TRBV3-1 and TRBJ1-1; a weak D match, TRBD1 (6 bases). Germline loops: CDR1 LGHDT, CDR2 YNNKEL (reference sequence). Trimming left V 2 bases short and J 10 bases short, with 14 bases between. The CDR3 contains 13 residues. CDR3: CASSQTTGGRAFF. DNA of the CDR3: TGTGCCAGCAGCCAAACGACAGGTGGACGAGCTTTCTTT.

This clonotype was seen ten or more times. The J gene is TRBJ1-1, the V gene TRBV5-1, with 9 bases lining up with TRBD1. The germline V gene has CDR1 SGHRS and CDR2 YFSETQ. This CDR3 spans 14 amino acids. V lost 4 bases and J lost 4; bases outside the gene matches: 5. CDR3 sequence: CASSGAGQGTEAFF. The DNA of the CDR3 is TGCGCCAGCAGCGGGGCGGGACAGGGCACTGAAGCTTTCTTT. Full variable domain (rest looked up from reference TRBV5-1 and TRBJ1-1): KAGVTQTPRYLIKTRGQQVTLSCSPISGHRSVSWYQQTPGQGLQFLFEYFSETQRNKGNFPGRFSGRQFSNSRSEMNVSTLELGDSALYLCASSGAGQGTEAFFGQGTRLTVV.

Of note for this clonotype: This clone may be a read error of a much larger clone one base away. This chain links TRBV18 with TRBJ1-1, with 10 bases aligning to TRBD1. The CDR3 runs to 13 residues. Germline CDR1 and CDR2: KGHSH and LQKENI. The CDR3 DNA follows: TGTGCCAGCCCACCTTCGGACAGGGGGTGGGCTTTCTTT. Amino acid sequence: CASPPSDRGWAFF.

V gene TRBV10-3 combines with J gene TRBJ2-3, with TRBD1 matching 7 bases. The CDR3 covers 14 residues. Germline CDR1 and CDR2: ENHRY and SYGVKD. The V and J ends lost 6 bases and 6 bases, in that order; junction bases with no gene match: 9. The CDR3 nucleotides are TGTGCCATCAGGGCTGGACAGGAGTGGGATACGCAGTATTTT. It yields the protein CAIRAGQEWDTQYF.

The sample holds many counts of this clonotype. The chain recombines TRBV28 with TRBJ1-1, with TRBD1 matching 8 bases. Trimming cost V 4 bases and J 1 base; bases outside gene matches: 5. This CDR3 is built from 15 residues. In germline, CDR1 is MDHEN, CDR2 SYDVKM. CDR3 DNA sequence: TGTGCCAGCAGTTCGGACAGGGAGGGGAACACTGAAGCTTTCTTT. Protein: CASSSDREGNTEAFF.

This clonotype was counted between two and nine times. The J gene is TRBJ2-4, the V gene TRBV29-1, with unresolved D. CDR1 and CDR2 (germline): SQVTM, ANQGSEA. There are 13 residues in the CDR3. Trimming removed 4 bases from V and 0 bases from J, with 7 bases in between. The CDR3: CSVAQLAKNIQYF. The CDR3 coding sequence is TGCAGCGTTGCACAGCTAGCCAAAAACATTCAGTACTTC.